The sequence of this T cell receptor (beta chain) was determined in a study of T cell repertoires in cytomegalovirus infection (dated by TCRdb to the late 2010s). For context, the study as a whole: Donor HLA type was relevant to the analysis, as public TCR beta signatures indicated carriage of CMV infection together with the matching HLA type. Study-wide conclusions, independent of this receptor: The ex vivo response was dominated by HLA-C-restricted CMV-specific TCR beta clonotypes, and the single most frequent clonotype in two of eight donors was supplied by these HLA-C-restricted clonotypes. Cumulative frequency of public TCR beta family members discriminated carriers of CMV infection plus the relevant HLA type in this cohort and an independent approximately 400-donor cohort.

About this clonotype itself: Its recognized antigen is unknown. No per-base quality is available; no much larger clone lies one base away.

The reads were generated on an Illumina HiSeq 1500. Clones were called with MiXCR by TCRdb after fastp trimmed the public reads at Q25, and only in-frame beta chains were retained. Each record represents a unique CDR3 protein, reported with the most common genes and DNA among its rows. This sample is represented by 680,000 or so distinct CDR3 sequences; 35% to 40% of them were singletons. The ten most abundant clones make up 2.8% of the sample. The specimen was PBMCs. This receptor was identified in a human donor in good health (CMV status not recorded). Some clones in this sample may be carry-over from other donors' samples.

The DNA reads TGTGCCAGCACTACTGGGACCGATACGCAGTATTTT. This translates into CASTTGTDTQYF. The chain couples TRBV6-5 to TRBJ2-3; the D gene could be TRBD1 or TRBD2, each one agreeing over 5 bases. CDR1 and CDR2 were assigned from the germline V gene as MNHEY and SVGAGI. The CDR3 runs 12 residues from the cysteine to the phenylalanine. Kept here is only the CDR3 DNA, which spans 36 bases and is read in frame from base 1. V loses 7 bases, J loses 6 bases, and the germline ends lie 11 bases apart.